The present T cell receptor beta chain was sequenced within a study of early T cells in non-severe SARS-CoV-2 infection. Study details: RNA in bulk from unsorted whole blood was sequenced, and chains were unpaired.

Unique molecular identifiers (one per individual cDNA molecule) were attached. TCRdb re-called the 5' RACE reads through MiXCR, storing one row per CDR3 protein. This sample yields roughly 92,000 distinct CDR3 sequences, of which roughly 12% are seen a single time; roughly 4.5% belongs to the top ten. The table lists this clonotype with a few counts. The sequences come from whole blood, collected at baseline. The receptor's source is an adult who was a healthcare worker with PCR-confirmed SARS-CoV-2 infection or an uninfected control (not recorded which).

This chain's CDR3 is CASSLHSNGEQYF. CDR3 DNA sequence: TGTGCCAGCAGCTTGCACTCGAATGGGGAGCAGTACTTC. The V and J genes are TRBV7-9 and TRBJ2-7; no reliable D call. Trimming cost V 3 bases and J 7 bases, with 13 bases left between them. The CDR3 covers 13 residues. Germline V gene data show CDR1 as SEHNR and CDR2 as FQNEAQ (reference sequence).